Below, one T cell receptor beta chain is given with its context. Its antigen is undetermined. J lost 1 base, V lost 5 bases, and 3 bases had no gene match. CDR1 is GTSNPN and CDR2 is SVGIG in the germline V gene (reference sequence). This CDR3 comprises 14 residues. This sample was included in a study of T cell clonotyping in hematopoietic cell transplantation. Findings of the study overall: Graft donor and pretransplant recipient Inverse Simpson Index values predicted broader posttransplant TCR diversity.

Sequencing was performed with immunoSEQ multiplex PCR; in TCRdb, only in-frame clones are kept and a portion is missing. The sample shows about 27,000 clones, 90% to 97% of them seen only once. The TCR originated in a middle-aged man in good health. Some clones in this sample may be carry-over from other donors' samples. V usage is TRBV30 and J usage is TRBJ2-2, with TRBD1 matching over 8 bases. The specimen was peripheral blood mononuclear cells. In nucleotides, the CDR3 is TGTGCCTGGGCCGGGACAGGGAACACCGGGGAGCTGTTTTTT. This gives the protein CAWAGTGNTGELFF.